Here is one T cell receptor beta chain with its context. Its antigen is as yet unknown. This specimen comes from a study of T cell responses to AZD1222 COVID-19 vaccine. Study-level points and caveats: Spike regions recognized by vaccine-associated CD4 TCRs spanned the protein, led by 160-218 and 743-854. Nearly half of unique spike-specific TCRs reportedly avoided B.1.351 and B.1.1.7 mutated regions. Only 5 or 6 individuals given AZD1222 were seropositive at baseline.

TCRdb's table, derived via immunoSEQ multiplex PCR, lists solely in-frame clones and lacks some. This sample yields 120,000 or so clones, of which less than 95% are seen a single time; 4.4% belongs to the top ten. The CDR3 length is 13 residues. Germline V gene sequence: CDR1 SGHNT, CDR2 YYREEE (reference sequence). Unmatched junction bases numbered 4, after V lost 1 base and J lost 10 bases. The V call is TRBV5-4, the J call TRBJ2-1, with TRBD2 identical over 8 bases. The receptor was isolated from an adult in good health. This material consisted of peripheral blood, taken on day 0 of MenACWY control vaccination. The CDR3 sequence: CASSLTLAGEQFF. CDR3 in DNA: TGTGCCAGCAGCTTGACCCTAGCGGGCGAGCAGTTCTTC. The variable domain in full, with the rest retrieved from reference TRBV5-4 and TRBJ2-1, is ETGVTQSPTHLIKTRGQQVTLRCSSQSGHNTVSWYQQALGQGPQFIFQYYREEENGRGNFPPRFSGLQFPNYSSELNVNALELDDSALYLCASSLTLAGEQFFGPGTRLTVL.